Following are 16 T cell receptor beta chains from one sample sequenced in a study of beta chain features in type 1 diabetes. Study-level points and caveats: Among all four CD4+ subsets, Type 1 diabetes patients had TCRB CDR3s that were moderately but significantly shorter.

Since all of the isolated RNA was reverse transcribed, expressed TCRB transcripts were what got sequenced. Produced via immunoSEQ multiplex PCR; TCRdb's table is partial and in-frame only. Altogether approximately 250,000 clones are present, more than 15% being singletons, with the ten largest covering 0.085%. No antigen has been assigned to these receptors. The sequenced material came from naive CD4+ T cells from blood. Every receptor here comes from a man younger than 40 with type 1 diabetes.

This clone has only a few counts. V gene TRBV5-1 combines with J gene TRBJ2-1; D gene uncertain. The V end lost 4 bases, the J end lost 5 bases, and 10 bases lay between the germline ends. This CDR3 is built from 13 residues. Per germline, CDR1 SGHRS and CDR2 YFSETQ. The CDR3 DNA reads TGCGCCAGCAGCCTACAGATCGACAATGAGCAGTTCTTC. Its translation: CASSLQIDNEQFF.

This clone was observed a handful of times. The rearrangement links TRBV7-9 to TRBJ2-1, with TRBD2 matching 9 bases. The CDR3 length is 15 residues. CDR1 is SEHNR, CDR2 FQNEAQ, per germline (reference sequence). With 1 base clipped from V and 6 bases from J, the junction kept 4 bases outside the gene matches. The CDR3 spells CASSLDQAGGNEQFF. In DNA form, the CDR3 reads TGTGCCAGCAGCTTAGATCAAGCGGGAGGCAATGAGCAGTTCTTC.

The chain employs TRBV30 and TRBJ2-3, with 7 bases fitting TRBD2. Germline values: CDR1 GTSNPN, CDR2 SVGIG (reference sequence). The CDR3 sequence is 14 residues long. V dropped 3 bases and J dropped 1; count of bases not matched to a gene: 4. CDR3 DNA sequence: TGTGCCTGGAGCCAAACTAGCGGCACAGATACGCAGTATTTT. Protein sequence: CAWSQTSGTDTQYF.

This chain connects TRBV7-2 to TRBJ1-5, with TRBD1 as a possible D gene (6 bases). The CDR3 totals 13 residues. V lost 5 bases and J 7 bases, leaving 12 bases between the germline ends. Per the germline V gene, CDR1 is SGHTA and CDR2 is FQGNSA. The CDR3: CASSPQGRQPQHF. CDR3 DNA: TGTGCCAGCAGCCCACAGGGTAGGCAGCCCCAGCATTTT.

The chain carries TRBV28 and TRBJ2-7, with D tentatively TRBD1 (5 bases). From germline, CDR1 is MDHEN and CDR2 SYDVKM. The V end lost 2 bases, the J end lost 7 bases, and 6 bases lay between the germline ends. This CDR3 is built from 11 residues. The DNA for the CDR3 is TGTGCCAGCAGTTTAAGGGGAGAGCAGTACTTC. Translation gives CASSLRGEQYF.

Only one count was recorded for this clone. This rearrangement joins TRBV6-5 to TRBJ2-7, with 8 positions matching TRBD1. The V and J ends lost 2 bases and 4 bases, in that order; junction bases with no gene match: 7. Germline V gene data show CDR1 as MNHEY and CDR2 as SVGAGI. The CDR3 is 15 amino acids. Here the CDR3 reads CASSYSRGQVYEQYF. The DNA of the CDR3 is TGTGCCAGCAGTTACAGCAGGGGGCAAGTGTACGAGCAGTACTTC.

The rearrangement links TRBV4-1 to TRBJ2-3; the D gene is possibly TRBD2 (6 bases). Germline assignment: CDR1 MGHRA and CDR2 YSYEKL. Trimming stripped 1 base from V and 4 bases from J, with 12 bases between. The CDR3 sequence is 15 residues long. The CDR3 reads CASSQAATRPDTQYF. The CDR3 nucleotides read TGCGCCAGCAGCCAAGCCGCGACTAGACCAGATACGCAGTATTTT.

This rearrangement joins TRBV4-1 to TRBJ1-2; no clear D. Germline V gene sequence: CDR1 MGHRA, CDR2 YSYEKL. The CDR3 contains 17 residues. V lost 8 bases and J lost 2, with 24 bases in between. CDR3 in amino acids: CASGASSQRLLNYGYTF. CDR3 bases: TGCGCCAGCGGAGCATCCTCCCAACGACTCCTCAACTATGGCTACACCTTC.

This clone was recorded a few times. This rearrangement joins TRBV2 to TRBJ2-1, with D tentatively TRBD2 (6 bases). This CDR3 has 13 residues. Germline assignment: CDR1 SNHLY and CDR2 FYNNEI. Deletions cut 8 bases from V and 0 bases from J, with 8 bases between. CDR3 DNA sequence: TGTGCCAGCGGGGGGTCCTCCTACAATGAGCAGTTCTTC. Protein: CASGGSSYNEQFF.

CDR3 DNA sequence: TGTGCCAGCAGCTCCCGGGACCTCCGACTCGGCACAGATACGCAGTATTTT. Residues: CASSSRDLRLGTDTQYF. This chain connects TRBV11-2 to TRBJ2-3; D may match TRBD1 or TRBD2 (5 bases each). Germline CDR1 and CDR2: SGHAT and FQNNGV. V was trimmed by 4 bases and J by 1 base, leaving 18 bases between them. The CDR3 is 17 amino acids.

This clone occurred a few times. V usage is TRBV10-3 and J usage is TRBJ2-5; TRBD1 agrees at 7 bases. After removal of 5 bases from V and 2 bases from J, the junction contained 8 bases not matched to a gene. The CDR3 runs to 15 residues. Germline lookup yields CDR1 ENHRY and CDR2 SYGVKD. The CDR3 reads CAISPGTVGQETQYF. DNA for the CDR3: TGTGCCATCAGTCCTGGGACAGTTGGGCAAGAGACCCAGTACTTC.

In this sample, this clone turned up a few times. V and J are TRBV5-6 and TRBJ2-3; D is unresolved. CDR1 SGHDT and CDR2 YYEEEE come from the germline V gene. V lost 3 bases to trimming and J lost 3 bases, with 11 bases between them. This CDR3 region has 14 residues. The CDR3 reads CASSSSQRTDTQYF. The CDR3, as DNA: TGTGCCAGCAGCTCCTCCCAGAGGACAGATACGCAGTATTTT.

This clone was found a few times. The V gene is TRBV30, the J gene TRBJ2-7; 10 bases line up with TRBD1. CDR3 length: 15 amino acids. J lost 1 base, V lost 3 bases, and 6 bases had no gene match. Per germline, CDR1 GTSNPN and CDR2 SVGIG (reference sequence). The CDR3 DNA reads as TGTGCCTGGAGGCCCAGACAGGGGGCGTCCTACGAGCAGTACTTC. Its translation is CAWRPRQGASYEQYF.

The chain combines TRBV28 with TRBJ2-2; 7 nucleotides line up with TRBD1. Trimming cost V 6 bases and J 7 bases; bases outside gene matches: 8. This CDR3 contains 14 residues. Germline V lookup: CDR1 MDHEN, CDR2 SYDVKM. This CDR3 is CASRDPYRGGELFF. The CDR3 DNA reads TGTGCCAGCAGGGACCCCTACAGGGGCGGGGAGCTGTTTTTT. The variable domain in full, completed from reference TRBV28 and TRBJ2-2, reads DVKVTQSSRYLVKRTGEKVFLECVQDMDHENMFWYRQDPGLGLRLIYFSYDVKMKEKGDIPEGYSVSREKKERFSLILESASTNQTSMYLCASRDPYRGGELFFGEGSRLTVL.

This clone has a handful of counts. The rearrangement joins TRBV29-1 to TRBJ2-3; D gene uncertain. This CDR3 has 10 amino acids. V was trimmed by 7 bases and J by 2 bases, leaving 4 bases between them. Germline V gene data show CDR1 as SQVTM and CDR2 as ANQGSEA. CDR3 region: CSAATDTQYF. The CDR3, as DNA: TGCAGCGCGGCCACAGATACGCAGTATTTT.

V gene TRBV30 combines with J gene TRBJ1-2, with D perhaps TRBD1 (5 bases). V lost 5 bases to trimming and J lost 8 bases, with 12 bases between them. Germline values: CDR1 GTSNPN, CDR2 SVGIG (reference sequence). This CDR3 is 11 amino acids long. The CDR3 region is CAWDVGGGYTF. In nucleotides, the CDR3 is TGTGCCTGGGACGTGGGGGGAGGCTACACCTTC.